The 23 T cell receptor beta chains listed next were all sequenced from one sample in a study of T cells in Graves' hyperthyroidism and ophthalmopathy (dated by TCRdb to the late 2010s). The receptor library was made with multiplex PCR. TCRdb lists the instrument as Illumina HiSeq 2000. The TCR beta CDR3 regions were amplified from the RNA transcripts. The first round of RT-PCR for the TCR CDR3 was performed with the HTBI primer set and the Qiagen OneStep RT-PCR kit. The public sequencing data were trimmed at Q25 with fastp and processed into clonotypes with MiXCR by TCRdb, which kept only in-frame beta chains. Rows with a matching CDR3 protein are joined into one entry that keeps the most common DNA and genes. Counted in this sample were more than 500,000 distinct CDR3 sequences; about 15% of them appeared once. Approximately 30% of the sample rests with the top ten. Sequences were obtained from blood. All receptors derive from a woman aged 25-40 years with Graves' ophthalmopathy.

The rearrangement links TRBV20-1 to TRBJ1-5; 7 bases map to TRBD1. There are 15 residues in the CDR3. Germline assignment: CDR1 DFQATT and CDR2 SNEGSKA (reference sequence). V was clipped by 6 bases and J by 0 bases; unmatched bases: 8. The CDR3 here is CSAAYGTVSNQPQHF. The CDR3 nucleotides are TGCAGTGCCGCCTATGGGACAGTTAGCAATCAGCCCCAGCATTTT.

This clonotype has at least ten counts. The V and J genes are TRBV30 and TRBJ1-2; D gene unclear. This CDR3 has 13 amino acids. V was shortened by 0 bases and J by 4 bases, with 9 bases between the two germline ends. From germline, CDR1 is GTSNPN and CDR2 SVGIG (reference sequence). The CDR3 nucleotides are TGTGCCTGGAGTGTCCCCTACCCCTATGGCTACACCTTC. This sequence encodes CAWSVPYPYGYTF.

The V and J genes are TRBV5-4 and TRBJ2-3; 10 bases are a match to TRBD2. The J segment lost 3 bases and the V segment lost 2 bases, leaving 3 bases of the junction unmatched. This CDR3 region has 15 residues. Germline CDR1 reads SGHNT; CDR2 reads YYREEE (reference sequence). CDR3 loop: CASSFLAGVTDTQYF. Written as DNA, the CDR3 is TGTGCCAGCAGCTTCCTAGCGGGAGTGACAGATACGCAGTATTTT.

On this clonotype: A much larger clone differs from this one at a single base, so this may be a read error. The chain has TRBV12-3 or TRBV12-4 and TRBJ2-1, with D tentatively TRBD1 or TRBD2 (5 bases each). The CDR3 length is 15 residues. The CDR3 sequence is CASSLSRSGSNEQLF. The CDR3, as DNA: TGTGCCAGCAGTTTAAGTCGGTCAGGGAGCAATGAGCAGCTCTTC.

This clonotype was seen many times. V is TRBV28 and J is TRBJ2-5, with D maybe TRBD2 (6 bases). CDR3 length: 12 residues. V was shortened by 3 bases and J by 10 bases, with 12 bases between the two germline ends. The germline CDR1 and CDR2 sequences are MDHEN and SYDVKM. CDR3 region: CASSFREALQYF. CDR3 coding DNA: TGTGCCAGCAGTTTTAGGGAGGCCCTCCAGTACTTC.

Many counts were recorded for this clonotype. For the CDR3, the DNA is TGTGCCAGCAGCCAGAATTCCGGGACAGGTCTAGCTTTCTTT. Translated, it gives CASSQNSGTGLAFF. The chain carries TRBV7-2 and TRBJ1-1; TRBD1 matches at 8 bases. V was pared by 5 bases and J by 10 bases, with 12 bases of the junction left unmatched. Germline V gene lookup returns CDR1 SGHTA and CDR2 FQGNSA. The CDR3 consists of 14 residues. The whole variable domain, remainder taken from reference TRBV7-2 and TRBJ1-1, is GAGVSQSPSNKVTEKGKDVELRCDPISGHTALYWYRQSLGQGLEFLIYFQGNSAPDKSGLPSDRFSAERTGGSVSTLTIQRTQQEDSAVYLCASSQNSGTGLAFFGQGTRLTVV.

This clonotype occurred many times. This rearrangement joins TRBV10-3 to TRBJ1-5; D perhaps matches TRBD1 (6 bases). Germline CDR1 is ENHRY and CDR2 is SYGVKD. V lost 5 bases and J lost 2, with 16 bases in between. The CDR3 extends over 16 amino acids. CDR3 nucleotide sequence: TGTGCCATCAGTACCGGGACACAACCAGGCAATCAGCCCCAGCATTTT. It codes for CAISTGTQPGNQPQHF.

On this clonotype itself: Relative to the germline gene, one junction end is altered; a read error may explain this. This chain connects TRBV7-3 to TRBJ2-7; TRBD2 matches at 8 bases. Germline-derived CDR1 and CDR2 are SGHTA and FQGTGA. The CDR3 covers 16 residues. The DNA for the CDR3 is TGCGCCAGCAGCCCAGGCCCGGGAGGGACCAACTACGAGCAGTACTTC. It yields the protein CASSPGPGGTNYEQYF.

In this sample, this clonotype turned up many times. The rearrangement uses TRBV13 and TRBJ2-3; 9 bases map to TRBD1. Germline V gene sequence: CDR1 PRHDT, CDR2 FYEKMQ (reference sequence). Losses at the gene ends were 6 bases for V and 8 bases for J; bases not matched to a gene: 9. The CDR3 covers 14 residues. The CDR3 DNA sequence: TGTGCCAGCAGATACGGACAGGGGAACCCTACGCAGTATTTT. Translating it yields CASRYGQGNPTQYF.

This clonotype appeared many times. The DNA of the CDR3 is TGCGCCAGCAGCCAAGTCAAGGGACATGGGGATTCACCCCTCCACTTT. As protein: CASSQVKGHGDSPLHF. The V and J genes are TRBV4-3 and TRBJ1-6; TRBD1 might be the D (6 bases). The germline gives CDR1 LGHNA, CDR2 YSLEER. The CDR3 has 16 residues. The V end was cut by 1 base, the J end by 8 bases, with 15 bases between.

The chain carries TRBV5-4 and TRBJ2-2; TRBD2 aligns across 9 bases. The CDR3 spans 15 residues. V was clipped by 4 bases and J by 6 bases; unmatched bases: 7. The germline CDR1 and CDR2 sequences are SGHNT and YYREEE (reference sequence). As DNA, the CDR3 is TGTGCCAGCAGCGGCGCGGGAGGGCCAGCCGGGGAGCTGTTTTTT. It encodes CASSGAGGPAGELFF.

This clonotype has more than one count but fewer than ten. The gene calls are TRBV19 and TRBJ1-1, with D possibly TRBD1 on 6 matching bases. This CDR3 is built from 13 residues. Germline V gives CDR1 LNHDA, CDR2 SQIVND (reference sequence). The ends were cut back, 10 bases at V and 6 bases at J, with 18 bases in the middle. The CDR3 sequence: CATIQGDGAEAFF. The DNA of the CDR3 is TGTGCCACGATACAGGGAGATGGTGCTGAAGCTTTCTTT.

The V gene is TRBV19, the J gene TRBJ1-1; 9 bases align to TRBD1. Per germline, CDR1 LNHDA and CDR2 SQIVND (reference sequence). This CDR3 has 16 amino acids. V lost 0 bases, J lost 1 base, and 3 bases stayed unmatched. The DNA for the CDR3 is TGTGCCAGTAGTATAGAGGGACAGGGCAAGAACACTGAAGCTTTCTTT. Its protein is CASSIEGQGKNTEAFF.

This clonotype was counted a few times. V is TRBV6-1 and J is TRBJ1-2; D is perhaps TRBD1 (5 bases). Germline-derived CDR1 and CDR2 are MNHNS and SASEGT. This CDR3 spans 15 amino acids. Trimming removed 0 bases from V and 5 bases from J, with 13 bases in between. For the CDR3, the DNA is TGTGCCAGCAGTGAAGCGCCCGGGACGCCGTATGGCTACACCTTC. As protein: CASSEAPGTPYGYTF.

This clonotype was observed many times. This sequence joins TRBV11-1 and TRBJ2-5, with unresolved D. V lost 8 bases to trimming and J lost 5 bases, with 18 bases between them. CDR1 is SGHAT and CDR2 is FQDESV in the germline V gene (reference sequence). CDR3 length: 14 amino acids. Written as DNA, the CDR3 is TGTGCCAGCGCTAGGAGTACGGTCGGTGAGACCCAGTACTTC. Its protein product is CASARSTVGETQYF.

The chain employs TRBV24-1 and TRBJ2-3, with TRBD2 matching 8 bases. CDR3 length equals 15 residues. CDR1 is KGHDR, CDR2 SFDVKD, per germline. Trimming at V came to 3 bases and at J to 3 bases, leaving 4 bases not matched to a gene. The CDR3 DNA reads TGTGCCACCAGTGATCCCCGGGGGGGTACAGATACGCAGTATTTT. This sequence encodes CATSDPRGGTDTQYF.

Ten or more counts support this clonotype. The chain combines TRBV20-1 with TRBJ2-2; 9 nucleotides agree with TRBD2. The trim removed 0 bases at V and 5 bases at J, leaving 4 bases unmatched. The germline CDR1 and CDR2 sequences are DFQATT and SNEGSKA (reference sequence). CDR3 length equals 15 residues. The CDR3: CSARDLSGRTGELFF. The DNA of the CDR3 is TGCAGTGCTAGAGATCTTAGCGGGAGAACCGGGGAGCTGTTTTTT.

In its sample, this clonotype was seen a few times. The V gene is TRBV3-1, the J gene TRBJ2-1; 7 nucleotides agree with TRBD2. Germline lookup yields CDR1 LGHDT and CDR2 YNNKEL (reference sequence). J gave up 3 bases and V 2 bases, and 7 bases lay outside the gene matches. The CDR3 extends over 16 amino acids. The DNA of the CDR3 is TGTGCCAGCAGCCAACCGAAGCGGGACCGCTACAATGAGCAGTTCTTC. This gives the protein CASSQPKRDRYNEQFF.

This clonotype came up many times. The gene calls are TRBV11-3 and TRBJ2-3; D not certain. V was cut by 6 bases and J by 4 bases, with 8 bases left in between. Per the germline V gene, CDR1 is SGHNT and CDR2 is YENEEA. The CDR3 is 12 residues long. The CDR3 DNA sequence: TGTGCCAGCAGTAGAAACCCAGATACGCAGTATTTT. Translating gives CASSRNPDTQYF.

This clonotype was found many times. The chain couples TRBV10-1 to TRBJ1-5; D is unclear. Per germline, CDR1 WNHNN and CDR2 SYGVQD (reference sequence). The ends were cut back, 2 bases at V and 4 bases at J, with 6 bases in the middle. There are 13 residues in the CDR3. The CDR3 DNA follows: TGCGCCAGCAGTGAGGCACTTAATCAGCCCCAGCATTTT. It codes for CASSEALNQPQHF.

On this clonotype: With a much larger clone just one base away, this may be a read error. V gene TRBV12-3 or TRBV12-4 combines with J gene TRBJ2-1, with a tentative D call TRBD2 (5 bases). The CDR3 consists of 13 residues. V was trimmed by 7 bases and J by 6 bases, leaving 13 bases between them. CDR3 sequence: CASIPRRGNEQFF. The CDR3 DNA sequence: TGTGCCAGCATTCCTCGACGGGGCAATGAGCAGTTCTTC.

As to this clonotype: Given the absence of the conserved phenylalanine or tryptophan at the CDR3 end, a read error is likely. V usage is TRBV7-2 and J usage is TRBJ2-7, with D possibly being TRBD1 or TRBD2 (5 bases each). CDR1 and CDR2 from the germline V gene are SGHTA and FQGNSA. V shed 1 base and J shed 0 bases, with 22 bases lying between them. The CDR3 sequence is 19 residues long. The CDR3 protein is CASSLVGWSGRTSSYEQYL. DNA for the CDR3: TGTGCCAGCAGCTTAGTCGGGTGGTCGGGGCGGACAAGCTCCTACGAGCAGTACCTC.

Many counts were recorded for this clonotype. V gene TRBV6-2 or TRBV6-3 combines with J gene TRBJ2-7, with TRBD2 matching over 7 bases. With 5 bases clipped from V and 2 bases from J, the junction kept 9 bases outside the gene matches. Germline loops: CDR1 MNHEY, CDR2 SVGEGT. The CDR3 runs to 15 residues. CDR3 in DNA: TGTGCCAGCAGTCCATTTGCGGGGAGGGCCTACGAGCAGTACTTC. This sequence encodes CASSPFAGRAYEQYF.